The clone carrying this T cell receptor (beta chain) has at least ten counts. The antigen is unknown. The CDR3 goes on 3 residues after the read ends, and that part is filled in from the germline J gene. The data belong to a study of T cell clonality in common variable immunodeficiency. Study-wide points: Repertoire-complication correlations in CVID were limited by patient heterogeneity.

Libraries were prepared by immunoSEQ multiplex PCR; TCRdb keeps only in-frame clonotypes and omits some of them. The profile covers tens of thousands of clones, none occurring a single time. Germline assignment: CDR1 LNHDA and CDR2 SQIVND (reference sequence). The CDR3 consists of 15 residues. V was cut by 11 bases and J by 2 bases, with 19 bases left in between. Blood samples were heparinized, roughly 5 to 8.5 ml per donor. Sequencing was performed on peripheral blood mononuclear cells. The receptor's source is a person aged 18 to 70 in good health. This sequence joins TRBV19 and TRBJ1-3, with D hard to call. The covered CDR3 bases are TGTGCCTCCTCGCGGGGAATCGACACTGGAAACACC. The encoded protein is CASSRGIDTGNT. The entire CDR3 is CASSRGIDTGNTIYF.